A selection of T cell receptor beta chains follows, all from one sample in a study of T-cell reconstitution after alpha-beta-depleted transplantation in children. TCRdb used MiXCR to reprocess the PCR reads, holding one entry per CDR3 protein. The sample lists 250,000 to 300,000 distinct CDR3 sequences; about 10% were seen once. The sequencing here drew on PBMCs from the stem cell graft donor, taken from the stem cell graft. These receptors all come from a human donor who donated a stem cell graft to a child with SCID. The CDR3 runs from the conserved cysteine through the conserved F or W. A D gene is named only where the DNA matches it firmly. Clone size appears in some rows only: once, few, many, or a class for an expanded clone.

few,TRBJ1-6,TRBV5-1,-,15,CASSLGQTTASPLHF,TGCGCCAGCAGCCTCGGACAGACTACCGCATCACCCCTCCACTTT
many,TRBJ1-1,TRBV4-1,-,14,CASSQQGTNTEAFF,TGCGCCAGCAGCCAACAGGGGACCAACACTGAAGCTTTCTTT
few,TRBJ2-5,TRBV15,-,14,CATSSGTAKETQYF,TGTGCCACCAGCAGCGGGACGGCGAAAGAGACCCAGTACTTC
-,TRBJ2-1,TRBV18,-,13,CASSWSAYNEQFF,TGTGCCAGCTCTTGGTCAGCCTACAATGAGCAGTTCTTC
few,TRBJ1-3,TRBV9,TRBD1,17,CASSVDPMTGFGNTIYF,TGTGCCAGCAGCGTAGACCCCATGACAGGGTTTGGAAACACCATATATTTT
few,TRBJ1-2,TRBV12-3/TRBV12-4,-,15,CASNSREHGRDGYTF,TGTGCCAGCAACTCGCGCGAACACGGAAGGGATGGCTACACCTTC
-,TRBJ1-5,TRBV9,TRBD1,15,CASSQWTGGGEPQHF,TGTGCCAGCAGCCAATGGACAGGGGGTGGAGAGCCCCAGCATTTT
-,TRBJ2-1,TRBV9,-,12,CASSVVAGRLFF,TGTGCCAGCAGCGTAGTCGCAGGAAGGCTGTTCTTC
medium-sized,TRBJ2-5,TRBV11-1,TRBD1,14,CASSHRGFQETQYF,TGTGCCAGCAGTCACAGGGGGTTTCAAGAGACCCAGTACTTC
many,TRBJ2-1,TRBV20-1,TRBD2,15,CSARGTSGDTQEQFF,TGCAGTGCTAGAGGGACTAGCGGGGATACTCAGGAGCAGTTCTTC
many,TRBJ2-5,TRBV12-3/TRBV12-4,-,12,CASSPNGLLVYF,TGTGCCAGCAGTCCCAACGGACTCTTAGTTTACTTC
many,TRBJ1-6,TRBV5-1,TRBD1,14,CASSHTGGDSPLHF,TGCGCCAGCAGCCACACAGGGGGCGATTCACCCCTCCACTTT
few,TRBJ2-6,TRBV5-1,-,16,CASSQGLFSGANVLTF,TGCGCCAGCAGCCAGGGGCTGTTCTCTGGGGCCAACGTCCTGACTTTC
few,TRBJ2-7,TRBV20-1,TRBD1,16,CSARGRSRTGPYEQYF,TGCAGTGCTAGAGGGCGCTCGAGGACAGGGCCCTACGAGCAGTACTTC
-,TRBJ2-7,TRBV5-1,-,13,CASSLDTIYEQYF,TGCGCCAGCAGCTTGGACACTATCTACGAGCAGTACTTC
few,TRBJ1-1,TRBV4-1,TRBD1,15,CASTTATGSYTEAFF,TGCGCCAGCACCACCGCGACAGGGAGTTACACTGAAGCTTTCTTT
-,TRBJ2-1,TRBV5-1,TRBD2,14,CASSPVTGGNEQFF,TGCGCCAGCAGTCCAGTGACGGGGGGGAATGAGCAGTTCTTC
many,TRBJ2-2,TRBV10-3,-,14,CAITGARNTGELFF,TGTGCCATCACGGGGGCCCGGAACACCGGGGAGCTGTTTTTT
few,TRBJ1-6,TRBV12-3/TRBV12-4,-,18,CASSLALGGAGHNSPLHF,TGTGCCAGCAGTTTAGCGCTGGGGGGGGCTGGTCATAATTCACCCCTCCACTTT
few,TRBJ2-1,TRBV4-2,TRBD2,16,CASSQDLAGEYNEQFF,TGTGCCAGCAGCCAAGATTTAGCGGGGGAGTACAATGAGCAGTTCTTC
-,TRBJ2-2,TRBV3-1,-,13,CASSLSLTGELFF,TGTGCCAGCAGCCTATCTTTAACCGGGGAGCTGTTTTTT
-,TRBJ2-7,TRBV13,-,13,CASSTRPTYEQYF,TGTGCCAGCAGTACGAGACCCACCTACGAGCAGTACTTC
few,TRBJ2-7,TRBV4-1,TRBD1,16,CASSQLRDRDSYEQYF,TGCGCCAGCAGCCAACTCCGGGACAGAGACTCCTACGAGCAGTACTTC